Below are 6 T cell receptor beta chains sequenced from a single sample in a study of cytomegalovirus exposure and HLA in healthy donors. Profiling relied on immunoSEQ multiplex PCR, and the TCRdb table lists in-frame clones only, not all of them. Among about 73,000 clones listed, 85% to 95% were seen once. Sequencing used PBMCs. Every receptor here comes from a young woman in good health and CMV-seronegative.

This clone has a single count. The CDR3 DNA reads TGTGCCAGCAGCGAAAAAGCGGGGGCGGGGGAGACCCAGTACTTC. Its protein is CASSEKAGAGETQYF. The chain recombines TRBV7-9 with TRBJ2-5; the match to TRBD2 covers 8 bases. CDR1 is SEHNR and CDR2 is FQNEAQ in the germline V gene (reference sequence). V was clipped by 5 bases and J by 5 bases; unmatched bases: 10. This CDR3 comprises 15 residues.

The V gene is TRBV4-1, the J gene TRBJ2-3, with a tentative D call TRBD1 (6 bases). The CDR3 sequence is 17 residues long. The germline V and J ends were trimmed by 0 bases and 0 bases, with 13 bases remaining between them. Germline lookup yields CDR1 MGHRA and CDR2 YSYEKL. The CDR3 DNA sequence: TGCGCCAGCAGCCAAGACGAATCGGGGACAAGCACAGATACGCAGTATTTT. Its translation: CASSQDESGTSTDTQYF.

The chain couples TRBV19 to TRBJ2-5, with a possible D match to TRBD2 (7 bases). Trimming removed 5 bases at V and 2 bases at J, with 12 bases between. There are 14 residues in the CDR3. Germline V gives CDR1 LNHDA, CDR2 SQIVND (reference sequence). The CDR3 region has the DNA TGTGCCAGTAGTTCTAGGGGGGGTCAAGAGACCCAGTACTTC. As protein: CASSSRGGQETQYF.

CDR3 nucleotides: TGTGCCAGCACCCGCGGACTTGCCTACGAGCAGTACTTC. Translating gives CASTRGLAYEQYF. The chain recombines TRBV6-1 with TRBJ2-7; D perhaps matches TRBD2 (5 bases). The germline V gene has CDR1 MNHNS and CDR2 SASEGT. Trimming took 7 bases from V and 2 from J, leaving 12 bases between them. CDR3 length equals 13 residues.

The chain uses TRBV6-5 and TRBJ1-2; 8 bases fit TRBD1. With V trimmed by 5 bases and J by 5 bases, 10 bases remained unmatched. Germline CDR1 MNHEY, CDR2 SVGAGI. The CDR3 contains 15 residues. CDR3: CASSPGQGLGYGYTF. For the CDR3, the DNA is TGTGCCAGCAGTCCCGGACAGGGTTTAGGGTATGGCTACACCTTC.

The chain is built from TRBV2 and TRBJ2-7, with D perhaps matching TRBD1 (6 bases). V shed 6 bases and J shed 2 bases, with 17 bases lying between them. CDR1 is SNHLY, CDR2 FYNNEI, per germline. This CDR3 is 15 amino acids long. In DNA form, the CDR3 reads TGTGCCAGCAGCGGGACAACCAAGAGCACCTACGAGCAGTACTTC. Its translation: CASSGTTKSTYEQYF.